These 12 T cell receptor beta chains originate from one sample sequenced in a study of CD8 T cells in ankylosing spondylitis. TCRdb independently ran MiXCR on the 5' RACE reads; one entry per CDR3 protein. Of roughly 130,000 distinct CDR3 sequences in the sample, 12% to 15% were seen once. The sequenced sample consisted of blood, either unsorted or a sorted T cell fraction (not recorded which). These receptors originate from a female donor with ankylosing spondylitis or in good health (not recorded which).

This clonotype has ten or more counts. CDR3: CASSPGGYEQYF. The CDR3 bases are TGTGCCAGCAGCCCCGGGGGCTACGAGCAGTACTTC. V gene TRBV12-3 or TRBV12-4 combines with J gene TRBJ2-7; possible D gene TRBD2, 6 bases. Trimming took off 6 bases at V and 3 bases at J, with 9 bases between the two ends. The CDR3 spans 12 residues.

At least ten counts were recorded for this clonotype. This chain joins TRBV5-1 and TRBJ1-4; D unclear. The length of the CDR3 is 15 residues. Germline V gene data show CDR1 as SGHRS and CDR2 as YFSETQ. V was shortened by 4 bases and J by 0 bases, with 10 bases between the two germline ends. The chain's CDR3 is CASSPSIATNEKLFF. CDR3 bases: TGCGCCAGCAGCCCGTCAATTGCAACTAATGAAAAACTGTTTTTT.

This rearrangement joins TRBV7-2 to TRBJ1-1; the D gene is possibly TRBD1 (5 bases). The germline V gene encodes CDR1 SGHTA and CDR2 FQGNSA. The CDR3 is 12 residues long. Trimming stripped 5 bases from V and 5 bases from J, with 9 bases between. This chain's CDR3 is CASSDRSTEAFF. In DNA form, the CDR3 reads TGTGCCAGCAGCGACAGAAGTACTGAAGCTTTCTTT.

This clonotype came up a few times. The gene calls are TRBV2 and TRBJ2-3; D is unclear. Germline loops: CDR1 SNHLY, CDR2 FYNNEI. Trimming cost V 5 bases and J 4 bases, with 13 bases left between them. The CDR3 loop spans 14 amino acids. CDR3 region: CASSKLTNSDTQYF. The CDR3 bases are TGTGCCAGCAGTAAACTGACAAATTCAGATACGCAGTATTTT.

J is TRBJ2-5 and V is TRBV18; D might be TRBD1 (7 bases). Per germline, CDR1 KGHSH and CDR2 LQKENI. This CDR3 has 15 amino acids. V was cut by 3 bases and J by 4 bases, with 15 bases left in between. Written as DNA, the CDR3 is TGTGCCAGCTCACCTCGGAGGGGGCTGGGAGAGACCCAGTACTTC. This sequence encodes CASSPRRGLGETQYF.

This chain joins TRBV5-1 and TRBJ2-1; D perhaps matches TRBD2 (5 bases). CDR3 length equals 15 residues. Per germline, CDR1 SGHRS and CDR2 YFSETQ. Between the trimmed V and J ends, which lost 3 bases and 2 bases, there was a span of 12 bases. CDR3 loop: CASSSEGVAYNEQFF. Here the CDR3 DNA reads TGCGCCAGCAGCTCCGAGGGAGTTGCCTACAATGAGCAGTTCTTC.

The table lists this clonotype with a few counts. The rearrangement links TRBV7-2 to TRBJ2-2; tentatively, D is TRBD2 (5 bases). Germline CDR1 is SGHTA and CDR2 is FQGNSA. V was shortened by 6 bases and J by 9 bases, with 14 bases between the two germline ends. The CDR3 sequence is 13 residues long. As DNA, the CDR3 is TGTGCCAGCAGTGCCGCCGTCGGGAGGGAGCTGTTTTTT. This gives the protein CASSAAVGRELFF.

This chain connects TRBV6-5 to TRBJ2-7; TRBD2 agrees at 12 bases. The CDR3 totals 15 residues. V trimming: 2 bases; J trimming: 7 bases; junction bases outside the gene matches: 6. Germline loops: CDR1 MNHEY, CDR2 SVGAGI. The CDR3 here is CASSYRTSGIREQYF. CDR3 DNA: TGTGCCAGCAGTTACCGGACTAGCGGGATCCGGGAGCAGTACTTC.

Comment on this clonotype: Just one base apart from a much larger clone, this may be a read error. The CDR3 nucleotides are TGTGCCACCTCCGTCAGGCGGTCTAATGAAAAACTGTTTTTT. It yields the protein CATSVRRSNEKLFF. This chain uses TRBV6-1 with TRBJ1-4, with D uncertain. The germline CDR1 and CDR2 sequences are MNHNS and SASEGT. V shed 10 bases and J shed 3 bases, with 15 bases lying between them. The CDR3 loop spans 14 amino acids.

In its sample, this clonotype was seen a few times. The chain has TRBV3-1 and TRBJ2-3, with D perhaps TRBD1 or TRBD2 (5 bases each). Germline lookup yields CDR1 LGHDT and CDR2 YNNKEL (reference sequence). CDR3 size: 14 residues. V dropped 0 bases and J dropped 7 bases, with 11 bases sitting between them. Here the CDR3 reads CASSQDPGANTQYF. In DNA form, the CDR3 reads TGTGCCAGCAGCCAAGATCCCGGGGCGAATACGCAGTATTTT.

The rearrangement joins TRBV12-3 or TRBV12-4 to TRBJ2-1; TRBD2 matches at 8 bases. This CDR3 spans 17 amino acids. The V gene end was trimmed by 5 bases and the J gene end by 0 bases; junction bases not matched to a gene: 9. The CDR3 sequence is CASSGGPTSASYNEQFF. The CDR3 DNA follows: TGTGCCAGCAGTGGAGGGCCGACTAGCGCCTCCTACAATGAGCAGTTCTTC.

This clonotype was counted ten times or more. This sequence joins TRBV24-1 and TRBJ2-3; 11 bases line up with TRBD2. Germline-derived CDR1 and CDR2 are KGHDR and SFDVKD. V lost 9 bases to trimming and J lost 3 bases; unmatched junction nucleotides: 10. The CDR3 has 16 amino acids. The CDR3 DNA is TGTGCCACCGCGTCCTCTCTAGCGGGAGGTACAGATACGCAGTATTTT. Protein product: CATASSLAGGTDTQYF.